The T cell receptor beta chain under discussion was sequenced for a study of CXCR3-negative and CXCR3-positive naive CD8 T cells. Findings and limits, study-wide: TRB CDR3s of CXCR3-positive naive cells were more hydrophobic than those of CXCR3-negative naive cells.

To note about this clonotype: Its matching antigen is unknown.

The authors prepared UMI-labeled TRB cDNA libraries by 5' RACE. TCRdb re-called the 5' RACE reads; one entry per CDR3 protein, DNA not given. The listing contains about 120,000 distinct CDR3 sequences. The CDR3 contains 15 residues. Germline V CDR1 and CDR2: MDHEN, SYDVKM. V and J are TRBV28 and TRBJ1-3. The sequenced material came from naive CXCR3+ CD8+ T cells from blood. Subset: CD45RO-CCR7+CD27+CD95- naive CD8+ T cells expressing CXCR3 (TNR3+). The clonotype comes from a human donor in good health. Some clones in this sample may be carry-over from other donors' samples. The CDR3 protein is CASSTGLSSGNTIYF.